This is a list of T cell receptor beta chains from one sample in a study of T cell responses to AZD1222 COVID-19 vaccine. This table comes from immunoSEQ multiplex PCR, and its TCRdb copy is limited to in-frame clones, with some not included. The profile shows 150,000 to 200,000 clones, 92% of them singletons. The sample here was peripheral blood, taken 28 days after the second AZD1222 dose. Source of these receptors: an adult who received the AZD1222 COVID-19 vaccine. Each CDR3 is given with its conserved first and last residue. Each record gives: D gene, clone size, V gene, J gene, CDR3 DNA, CDR3 protein. The D gene is left open where the match is weak. The size of a clone is reported for some rows only, either as once, few or many, or as a class for expanded clones.

d_call: -
clone_size: -
v_call: TRBV9
j_call: TRBJ1-1
cdr3_nt: TGTGCCAGCGAGGCCTCCGAAGGAACTGAAGCTTTCTTT
cdr3_aa: CASEASEGTEAFF

d_call: -
clone_size: -
v_call: TRBV5-4
j_call: TRBJ1-6
cdr3_nt: TGTGCCAGCAGCTTGGGAACTTCGGGAGGTTCACCCCTCCACTTT
cdr3_aa: CASSLGTSGGSPLHF

d_call: -
clone_size: -
v_call: TRBV5-4
j_call: TRBJ1-2
cdr3_nt: TGTGCCAGCAGCCGCCGTGGAGTTATCCGCGATGGCTACACCTTC
cdr3_aa: CASSRRGVIRDGYTF

d_call: TRBD1
clone_size: -
v_call: TRBV7-9
j_call: TRBJ2-2
cdr3_nt: TGTGCCAGCAGCTTAGGGACAGGGTCGACCGGGGAGCTGTTTTTT
cdr3_aa: CASSLGTGSTGELFF

d_call: -
clone_size: -
v_call: TRBV7-9
j_call: TRBJ1-1
cdr3_nt: TGTGCCAGCAGCGCACAGCCCAACACTGAAGCTTTCTTT
cdr3_aa: CASSAQPNTEAFF

d_call: -
clone_size: -
v_call: TRBV7-9
j_call: TRBJ1-1
cdr3_nt: TGTGCCAGCAGCTTAGTAAACACTGAAGCTTTCTTT
cdr3_aa: CASSLVNTEAFF

d_call: -
clone_size: -
v_call: TRBV25-1
j_call: TRBJ1-2
cdr3_nt: TGTGCCAGCTCCGGGACTGGCTACACCTTC
cdr3_aa: CASSGTGYTF

d_call: -
clone_size: -
v_call: TRBV7-2
j_call: TRBJ1-5
cdr3_nt: TGTGCCAGCAGCTTAGCAGGGTTTAGCAATCAGCCCCAGCATTTT
cdr3_aa: CASSLAGFSNQPQHF

d_call: -
clone_size: -
v_call: TRBV6-5
j_call: TRBJ1-1
cdr3_nt: TGTGCCAGCACCCGCCGGCAGCAGAACACTGAAGCTTTCTTT
cdr3_aa: CASTRRQQNTEAFF

d_call: TRBD1
clone_size: -
v_call: TRBV11-2
j_call: TRBJ1-2
cdr3_nt: TGTGCCAGCAGTGCCCGGGACAGCAACTATGGCTACACCTTC
cdr3_aa: CASSARDSNYGYTF

d_call: -
clone_size: -
v_call: TRBV19
j_call: TRBJ1-2
cdr3_nt: TGTGCCCCCAACGGGACGTACCGGTTC
cdr3_aa: CAPNGTYRF

d_call: -
clone_size: once
v_call: TRBV10-3
j_call: TRBJ1-1
cdr3_nt: TGTGCCATCGGGGGGACGGCACATCTCACTGAAGCTTTCTTT
cdr3_aa: CAIGGTAHLTEAFF

d_call: -
clone_size: -
v_call: TRBV18
j_call: TRBJ1-6
cdr3_nt: TGTGCCAGCTCACCAGAGCCTTATAATTCACCCCTCCACTTT
cdr3_aa: CASSPEPYNSPLHF

d_call: -
clone_size: -
v_call: TRBV10-3
j_call: TRBJ1-1
cdr3_nt: TGTGCCGCCTCGGAAATTAAGGACACTGAAGCTTTCTTT
cdr3_aa: CAASEIKDTEAFF

d_call: -
clone_size: -
v_call: TRBV5-6
j_call: TRBJ2-2
cdr3_nt: TGTGCCAGCAGCTACCTGGGTGTCGGGGAGCTGTTTTTT
cdr3_aa: CASSYLGVGELFF

d_call: -
clone_size: -
v_call: TRBV30
j_call: TRBJ1-4
cdr3_nt: TGTGCCTGGAGTGTACCAAGGAGTAGGGCAACTAATGAAAAACTGTTTTTT
cdr3_aa: CAWSVPRSRATNEKLFF

d_call: TRBD1
clone_size: -
v_call: TRBV4-2
j_call: TRBJ1-4
cdr3_nt: TGTGCCAGCAGCCACCCGCCCCCGACAGGGGGCAGACTGTTTTTT
cdr3_aa: CASSHPPPTGGRLFF

d_call: -
clone_size: -
v_call: TRBV27
j_call: TRBJ2-5
cdr3_nt: TGTGCCAGCAGTTTCGGACATAAAGAGACCCAGTACTTC
cdr3_aa: CASSFGHKETQYF

d_call: TRBD1
clone_size: once
v_call: TRBV5-4
j_call: TRBJ2-7
cdr3_nt: TGTGCCAGCACCGCAGGGACAGGGCCTTCCGAGCAGTACTTC
cdr3_aa: CASTAGTGPSEQYF

d_call: -
clone_size: -
v_call: TRBV4-2
j_call: TRBJ1-2
cdr3_nt: TGTGCCAGCAGCCCGATGACACAAAACTATGGCTACACCTTC
cdr3_aa: CASSPMTQNYGYTF

d_call: TRBD1
clone_size: -
v_call: TRBV29-1
j_call: TRBJ2-7
cdr3_nt: TGCAGCGTGGGACAGGGAGCCTACGAGCAGTACTTC
cdr3_aa: CSVGQGAYEQYF

d_call: -
clone_size: -
v_call: TRBV19
j_call: TRBJ1-3
cdr3_nt: TGTGCCAGTAGTATTCTGGGCAGGTCGATCTCTGGAAACACCATATATTTT
cdr3_aa: CASSILGRSISGNTIYF

d_call: TRBD1
clone_size: once
v_call: TRBV7-8
j_call: TRBJ1-2
cdr3_nt: TGTGCCAGCAGCCTTGACAGGGTAGATGGCTACACCTTC
cdr3_aa: CASSLDRVDGYTF

d_call: TRBD1
clone_size: -
v_call: TRBV7-9
j_call: TRBJ2-1
cdr3_nt: TGTGCCAGCAGCTCGCTTGGACAGGAAGGGGGATATGAGCAGTTCTTC
cdr3_aa: CASSSLGQEGGYEQFF

d_call: -
clone_size: -
v_call: TRBV6-5
j_call: TRBJ1-4
cdr3_nt: TGTGCCAGCAGTTACTCGGGGAGGGGAGAAAAACTGTTTTTT
cdr3_aa: CASSYSGRGEKLFF

d_call: TRBD2
clone_size: -
v_call: TRBV7-6
j_call: TRBJ2-3
cdr3_nt: TGTGCCAGCAGCTTAATCGGACTAGGAGCAGATACGCAGTATTTT
cdr3_aa: CASSLIGLGADTQYF

d_call: -
clone_size: -
v_call: TRBV9
j_call: TRBJ2-7
cdr3_nt: TGTGCCAGCAGCGTAGCCCCCTCTCGGTCCTTCGGCTACGAGCAGTACTTC
cdr3_aa: CASSVAPSRSFGYEQYF

d_call: -
clone_size: -
v_call: TRBV11-2
j_call: TRBJ1-2
cdr3_nt: TGTGCCAGCAGCTTAGGCCTATTAGACGGCTACACCTTC
cdr3_aa: CASSLGLLDGYTF

d_call: TRBD1
clone_size: once
v_call: TRBV19
j_call: TRBJ2-2
cdr3_nt: TGTGCCTGCTCTACAGGGGTGAACACCGGGGAGCTGTTTTTT
cdr3_aa: CACSTGVNTGELFF

d_call: -
clone_size: once
v_call: TRBV28
j_call: TRBJ1-2
cdr3_nt: TGTGCCAGCAAGGGTTACTATGGCTACACCTTC
cdr3_aa: CASKGYYGYTF

d_call: -
clone_size: -
v_call: TRBV5-1
j_call: TRBJ1-1
cdr3_nt: TGCGCCAGCAGCTTGGGTCGGCAGAACACTGAAGCTTTCTTT
cdr3_aa: CASSLGRQNTEAFF

d_call: -
clone_size: -
v_call: TRBV6-5
j_call: TRBJ1-2
cdr3_nt: TGTGCCAGCAGTTACGGGGGATCGGATGGCTACACCTTC
cdr3_aa: CASSYGGSDGYTF

d_call: -
clone_size: -
v_call: TRBV12-3/TRBV12-4
j_call: TRBJ1-2
cdr3_nt: TGTGCCACCATCGGGGGGGGCCGCTACACCTTC
cdr3_aa: CATIGGGRYTF

d_call: -
clone_size: -
v_call: TRBV27
j_call: TRBJ1-4
cdr3_nt: TGTGCCAGCAGTTTTACAGCCGGAAATGAAAAACTGTTTTTT
cdr3_aa: CASSFTAGNEKLFF

d_call: -
clone_size: -
v_call: TRBV7-9
j_call: TRBJ1-2
cdr3_nt: TGTGCCAGCAGCCCCCAAGTTGGCTACACCTTC
cdr3_aa: CASSPQVGYTF

d_call: -
clone_size: -
v_call: TRBV5-1
j_call: TRBJ1-4
cdr3_nt: TGCGCCAGCAGCGGGGGAGGTAGCGGAAAACTGTTTTTT
cdr3_aa: CASSGGGSGKLFF

d_call: -
clone_size: -
v_call: TRBV11-2
j_call: TRBJ1-4
cdr3_nt: TGTGCCAGCAGCTACAGGGTGTCTTATGAAAAACTGTTTTTT
cdr3_aa: CASSYRVSYEKLFF

d_call: -
clone_size: -
v_call: TRBV7-2
j_call: TRBJ2-1
cdr3_nt: TGTGCCAGCAGCCTGACTATAAACAATGAGCAGTTCTTC
cdr3_aa: CASSLTINNEQFF

d_call: TRBD1
clone_size: -
v_call: TRBV29-1
j_call: TRBJ2-1
cdr3_nt: TGCAGCGTTGAAGAAACAGGGCAGGGGGCGCCAGGTGAGCAGTTCTTC
cdr3_aa: CSVEETGQGAPGEQFF

d_call: -
clone_size: -
v_call: TRBV6-1
j_call: TRBJ2-2
cdr3_nt: TGTGCCAGCAGTGAATGGGGGGTGGGCACCGGGGAGCTGTTTTTT
cdr3_aa: CASSEWGVGTGELFF

d_call: TRBD2
clone_size: -
v_call: TRBV5-1
j_call: TRBJ2-2
cdr3_nt: TGCGCCAGCAGCGGCGGACTAGCGGGAAACAGCGCGAACACCGGGGAGCTGTTTTTT
cdr3_aa: CASSGGLAGNSANTGELFF

d_call: TRBD1
clone_size: once
v_call: TRBV27
j_call: TRBJ2-7
cdr3_nt: TGTGCCAGCAGTCCCGTGGTCGGGACAGGGCCCCACGAGCAGTACTTC
cdr3_aa: CASSPVVGTGPHEQYF

d_call: -
clone_size: -
v_call: TRBV11-2
j_call: TRBJ1-2
cdr3_nt: TGTGCCAGCAGCCCGCGGGGGGGGCACGGTGGCTACACCTTC
cdr3_aa: CASSPRGGHGGYTF

d_call: -
clone_size: -
v_call: TRBV5-4
j_call: TRBJ2-5
cdr3_nt: TGTGCCAGCAGCCCCCGAGGATGGGAGACCCAGTACTTC
cdr3_aa: CASSPRGWETQYF

d_call: -
clone_size: -
v_call: TRBV19
j_call: TRBJ1-2
cdr3_nt: TGTGCCAGTAGTATCACAGGGCCCTATGGCTACACCTTC
cdr3_aa: CASSITGPYGYTF

d_call: -
clone_size: -
v_call: TRBV21-1
j_call: TRBJ1-3
cdr3_nt: TGTGCCAGCAACAGAGGAAACACCATATATTTT
cdr3_aa: CASNRGNTIYF

d_call: -
clone_size: -
v_call: TRBV5-1
j_call: TRBJ1-3
cdr3_nt: TGCGCCAGCAGCCTGGGTTTTCCCCGCTCTGGAAACACCATATATTTT
cdr3_aa: CASSLGFPRSGNTIYF

d_call: -
clone_size: -
v_call: TRBV2
j_call: TRBJ2-3
cdr3_nt: TGTGCCAGCACTTTAGTGGGCGATACGCAGTATTTT
cdr3_aa: CASTLVGDTQYF

d_call: -
clone_size: -
v_call: TRBV7-9
j_call: TRBJ1-4
cdr3_nt: TGTGCCAGTCGCCGCGGTCTTAGTGAAAAACTGTTTTTT
cdr3_aa: CASRRGLSEKLFF